The 30 T cell receptor beta chains below come from one sample, sequenced in a study of technical replicates of blood from a few donors. Repertoires were generated with immunoSEQ multiplex PCR, while TCRdb's copy carries only in-frame clones and drops some. The sample has tens of thousands of clones, around 94% seen once. The sample comprised T cells isolated from PBMCs. These TCRs come from a human donor in good health.

The chain links TRBV5-1 to TRBJ2-3; D uncertain. The germline V and J ends were trimmed by 4 bases and 5 bases, with 8 bases remaining between them. The CDR3 has 12 amino acids. Germline V gene data show CDR1 as SGHRS and CDR2 as YFSETQ. CDR3: CASSPPGDTQYF. CDR3 nucleotide sequence: TGCGCCAGCAGCCCACCAGGAGATACGCAGTATTTT. The full variable domain, rest sourced from reference TRBV5-1 and TRBJ2-3, is KAGVTQTPRYLIKTRGQQVTLSCSPISGHRSVSWYQQTPGQGLQFLFEYFSETQRNKGNFPGRFSGRQFSNSRSEMNVSTLELGDSALYLCASSPPGDTQYFGPGTRLTVL.

In DNA, the CDR3 is TGTGCCAGCGGCAGACAGGGTGATAGGGACGAGCAGTACTTC. Its protein product is CASGRQGDRDEQYF. The rearrangement uses TRBV6-5 and TRBJ2-7, with 7 bases lining up with TRBD1. Looked up from germline, CDR1 is MNHEY and CDR2 is SVGAGI. CDR3 size: 14 residues. V shed 8 bases, J shed 5 bases, and the junction held 12 bases outside the gene matches.

The chain employs TRBV5-1 and TRBJ2-7, with D perhaps TRBD2 (5 bases). V was shortened by 4 bases and J by 6 bases, with 14 bases between the two germline ends. Germline CDR1 SGHRS, CDR2 YFSETQ. The CDR3 consists of 13 residues. The CDR3 protein is CASSPTGGSEQYF. In DNA form, the CDR3 reads TGCGCCAGCAGCCCGACTGGTGGGAGCGAGCAGTACTTC.

The chain is built from TRBV27 and TRBJ1-2; D is uncertain. This CDR3 comprises 16 residues. Germline CDR1 MNHEY, CDR2 SMNVEV (reference sequence). Trimming pared 5 bases from V and 3 bases from J, leaving 19 bases between. The chain's CDR3 is CASSLRRSGSYYGYTF. The CDR3 coding sequence is TGTGCCAGCAGTCTAAGGCGATCCGGGAGCTACTATGGCTACACCTTC.

The chain's CDR3 is CASSSSWDRDYEQYF. The CDR3 nucleotides are TGTGCCAGCAGCTCTAGCTGGGACAGAGACTACGAGCAGTACTTC. The chain is built from TRBV11-2 and TRBJ2-7; 7 positions match TRBD1. Germline CDR1 is SGHAT and CDR2 is FQNNGV. With 4 bases clipped from V and 3 bases from J, the junction kept 9 bases outside the gene matches. The CDR3 is made up of 15 amino acids.

V is TRBV2 and J is TRBJ2-5, with TRBD2 identical over 11 bases. CDR3 length equals 16 residues. J lost 5 bases, V lost 8 bases, and 13 bases had no gene match. Germline assignment: CDR1 SNHLY and CDR2 FYNNEI. The CDR3 nucleotides are TGTGCCAGCGAGCGACGGTTAGCGGGGGGGCGGGAGACCCAGTACTTC. Its translation: CASERRLAGGRETQYF.

The chain joins TRBV19 to TRBJ2-3; the match to TRBD1 covers 7 bases. The J segment lost 2 bases and the V segment lost 7 bases, leaving 12 bases of the junction unmatched. The CDR3 is made up of 16 amino acids. The germline CDR1 and CDR2 sequences are LNHDA and SQIVND (reference sequence). The CDR3 DNA is TGTGCCAGTAATAGAGGGGGCGAGCTCCACACAGATACGCAGTATTTT. As protein: CASNRGGELHTDTQYF.

The chain has TRBV6-5 and TRBJ1-6, with 7 bases lining up with TRBD1. The germline gives CDR1 MNHEY, CDR2 SVGAGI. V lost 10 bases and J lost 0; bases outside the gene matches: 6. This CDR3 is built from 15 residues. The CDR3, as DNA: TGTGCCACAGGGACAGAGAGCTCCTATAATTCACCCCTCCACTTT. As protein: CATGTESSYNSPLHF.

In the case of this clone: At one of its ends the junction is not consistent with the germline gene, which may arise from a read error. This sequence joins TRBV27 and TRBJ2-5, with TRBD2 matching 7 bases. Germline values: CDR1 MNHEY, CDR2 SMNVEV (reference sequence). CDR3 length equals 15 residues. DNA of the CDR3: TGTGCCAGCAGATTATCCGCCAGGGAGGGGGAGACCCAGTACTTC. Its translation is CASRLSAREGETQYF.

The chain employs TRBV7-7 and TRBJ2-7, with TRBD1 matching 9 bases. The ends lost 3 bases at V and 3 bases at J; junction bases unmatched: 6. Germline CDR1 SSHAT, CDR2 FNYEAQ (reference sequence). This CDR3 spans 15 amino acids. The CDR3 DNA is TGTGCCAGCAGCTTTGAGCCGGGACAGGGCTACGAGCAGTACTTC. It yields the protein CASSFEPGQGYEQYF.

V gene TRBV11-2 combines with J gene TRBJ2-7; tentative D call: TRBD1 (6 bases). This CDR3 has 14 amino acids. Germline assignment: CDR1 SGHAT and CDR2 FQNNGV. Between the trimmed V and J ends, which lost 5 bases and 1 base, there was a span of 12 bases. In DNA form, the CDR3 reads TGTGCCAGCAGCATCTACAGGGCGTCCTACGAGCAGTACTTC. It yields the protein CASSIYRASYEQYF.

The rearrangement uses TRBV5-1 and TRBJ1-1; the D is unclear. Germline V CDR1 and CDR2: SGHRS, YFSETQ. The CDR3 runs 13 residues. Deletions cut 2 bases from V and 4 bases from J, with 9 bases between. CDR3 loop: CASSLRLSTEAFF. The CDR3 nucleotides read TGCGCCAGCAGCTTACGGTTGAGCACTGAAGCTTTCTTT.

The J gene is TRBJ2-1, the V gene TRBV5-4, with D maybe TRBD2 (7 bases). The CDR3 covers 14 residues. Per the germline V gene, CDR1 is SGHNT and CDR2 is YYREEE (reference sequence). Trimming took 5 bases from V and 6 from J, leaving 15 bases between them. CDR3 loop: CASSQGGGINEQFF. CDR3 bases: TGTGCCAGCAGTCAAGGGGGGGGTATCAATGAGCAGTTCTTC.

This clone was recorded once. The rearrangement uses TRBV5-6 and TRBJ2-7, with no clear D. The CDR3 is 13 amino acids. V gave up 4 bases and J gave up 3 bases, with 11 bases separating them. Per germline, CDR1 SGHDT and CDR2 YYEEEE. In DNA form, the CDR3 reads TGTGCCAGCAGCACCCCACCTAACTACGAGCAGTACTTC. Its protein is CASSTPPNYEQYF.

The J gene is TRBJ1-3, the V gene TRBV11-3; no definite D call. CDR1 is SGHNT, CDR2 YENEEA, per germline. The CDR3 consists of 12 residues. The ends were cut back, 5 bases at V and 4 bases at J, with 6 bases in the middle. The CDR3 nucleotides read TGTGCCAGCAGCCCCCAGGGAAACACCATATATTTT. This gives the protein CASSPQGNTIYF.

This rearrangement joins TRBV30 to TRBJ1-4, with a possible D match to TRBD1 (6 bases). Per germline, CDR1 GTSNPN and CDR2 SVGIG (reference sequence). V lost 5 bases and J lost 7, with 14 bases in between. CDR3 length: 13 residues. This chain's CDR3 is CAWATGFREKLFF. DNA for the CDR3: TGTGCCTGGGCAACAGGGTTTCGTGAAAAACTGTTTTTT.

The chain joins TRBV13 to TRBJ2-7; 8 bases fit TRBD1. Germline V CDR1 and CDR2: PRHDT, FYEKMQ (reference sequence). This CDR3 is built from 14 residues. The ends lost 5 bases at V and 0 bases at J; junction bases unmatched: 3. As DNA, the CDR3 is TGTGCCAGCAGCCCTGGGACAGGCTCCTACGAGCAGTACTTC. Translation gives CASSPGTGSYEQYF.

The rearrangement joins TRBV11-2 to TRBJ1-5, with TRBD1 as a possible D gene (5 bases). CDR3 size: 13 residues. V lost 6 bases and J 6 bases, leaving 12 bases between the germline ends. Looked up from germline, CDR1 is SGHAT and CDR2 is FQNNGV. CDR3 protein: CASSPGKGQPQHF. The CDR3 coding sequence is TGTGCCAGCAGTCCAGGGAAAGGTCAGCCCCAGCATTTT.

This clone was picked up a small number of times. V and J are TRBV4-1 and TRBJ1-1, with D perhaps matching TRBD1 (6 bases). This CDR3 region has 13 residues. Germline V lookup: CDR1 MGHRA, CDR2 YSYEKL. Trimming took off 3 bases at V and 6 bases at J, with 11 bases between the two ends. The CDR3: CASSHGGAAEAFF. In nucleotides, the CDR3 is TGCGCCAGCAGCCATGGGGGGGCGGCTGAAGCTTTCTTT.

V is TRBV29-1 and J is TRBJ2-3; a weak D match, TRBD1 (6 bases). This CDR3 comprises 14 residues. V was shortened by 7 bases and J by 2 bases, with 16 bases between the two germline ends. Germline CDR1 and CDR2: SQVTM and ANQGSEA. CDR3 nucleotides: TGCAGCGCTAGTGGCACAGGGTACACAGATACGCAGTATTTT. As protein: CSASGTGYTDTQYF.

This chain uses TRBV7-9 with TRBJ2-2; no firm D call. Germline-derived CDR1 and CDR2 are SEHNR and FQNEAQ (reference sequence). Trimming cost V 10 bases and J 6 bases, with 9 bases left between them. CDR3 length: 11 amino acids. The CDR3 DNA reads TGTGCCATCTTCTGGCCCGGGGAGCTGTTTTTT. As protein: CAIFWPGELFF. Variable domain in full (rest from reference TRBV7-9 and TRBJ2-2): DTGVSQNPRHKITKRGQNVTFRCDPISEHNRLYWYRQTLGQGPEFLTYFQNEAQLEKSRLLSDRFSAERPKGSFSTLEIQRTEQGDSAMYLCAIFWPGELFFGEGSRLTVL.

This chain uses TRBV28 with TRBJ2-7; TRBD2 aligns across 9 bases. The germline V gene has CDR1 MDHEN and CDR2 SYDVKM. The CDR3 sequence is 17 residues long. After removal of 8 bases from V and 0 bases from J, the junction contained 14 bases not matched to a gene. The CDR3 nucleotides read TGTGCCAGCCCGCCGACTAGCGGATCTTCTAGCTCCTACGAGCAGTACTTC. This encodes CASPPTSGSSSSYEQYF. Filled out from reference TRBV28 and TRBJ2-7, the complete variable domain reads DVKVTQSSRYLVKRTGEKVFLECVQDMDHENMFWYRQDPGLGLRLIYFSYDVKMKEKGDIPEGYSVSREKKERFSLILESASTNQTSMYLCASPPTSGSSSSYEQYFGPGTRLTVT.

DNA of the CDR3: TGTGCCAGCAGCTTGACAGGGACGCTGGGTGAGCAGTTCTTC. Protein sequence: CASSLTGTLGEQFF. The chain has TRBV5-5 and TRBJ2-1; possibly TRBD1 for D (6 bases). Germline lookup yields CDR1 SGHKS and CDR2 YYEKEE (reference sequence). The CDR3 totals 14 residues. Trimming stripped 1 base from V and 9 bases from J, with 14 bases between. The entire variable domain, with the rest obtained from reference TRBV5-5 and TRBJ2-1, is as follows: DAGVTQSPTHLIKTRGQQVTLRCSPISGHKSVSWYQQVLGQGPQFIFQYYEKEERGRGNFPDRFSARQFPNYSSELNVNALLLGDSALYLCASSLTGTLGEQFFGPGTRLTVL.

This chain uses TRBV9 with TRBJ2-1, with 7 bases identical to TRBD1. This CDR3 has 15 residues. V was pared by 3 bases and J by 4 bases, with 7 bases of the junction left unmatched. The germline gives CDR1 SGDLS, CDR2 YYNGEE. The chain's CDR3 is CASSGGGEEYNEQFF. As DNA, the CDR3 is TGTGCCAGCAGCGGAGGGGGCGAGGAGTACAATGAGCAGTTCTTC.

The rearrangement links TRBV5-1 to TRBJ1-1, with D possibly TRBD1 on 6 matching bases. This CDR3 has 15 residues. V shed 0 bases and J shed 4 bases, with 13 bases lying between them. Germline V gene data show CDR1 as SGHRS and CDR2 as YFSETQ. This chain's CDR3 is CASSLDTGFATEAFF. For the CDR3, the DNA is TGCGCCAGCAGCTTGGACACAGGGTTTGCCACTGAAGCTTTCTTT.

This sequence joins TRBV28 and TRBJ1-2; TRBD1 might be the D (5 bases). V shed 10 bases and J shed 11 bases, with 17 bases lying between them. Germline V gene sequence: CDR1 MDHEN, CDR2 SYDVKM. The CDR3 is made up of 11 amino acids. The CDR3 DNA is TGTGCCATACAAAGATGGGAGGGGTACACCTTC. Translation: CAIQRWEGYTF.

The chain is built from TRBV11-2 and TRBJ1-1; no firm D call. Germline CDR1 and CDR2: SGHAT and FQNNGV. The CDR3 is 13 residues long. Trimming cost V 5 bases and J 1 base, with 8 bases left between them. The CDR3 protein is CASSPLRNTEAFF. CDR3 sequence (DNA): TGTGCCAGCAGCCCACTGAGGAACACTGAAGCTTTCTTT.

The chain uses TRBV5-1 and TRBJ2-3, with TRBD2 as a possible D gene (6 bases). Trimming removed 6 bases at V and 2 bases at J, with 10 bases between. This CDR3 region has 13 residues. Germline-derived CDR1 and CDR2 are SGHRS and YFSETQ. DNA for the CDR3: TGCGCCAGCACCGGGGGATTCACAGATACGCAGTATTTT. Protein product: CASTGGFTDTQYF. Looking up the rest from reference TRBV5-1 and TRBJ2-3 gives the full variable domain: KAGVTQTPRYLIKTRGQQVTLSCSPISGHRSVSWYQQTPGQGLQFLFEYFSETQRNKGNFPGRFSGRQFSNSRSEMNVSTLELGDSALYLCASTGGFTDTQYFGPGTRLTVL.

This clone has just one count. The rearrangement links TRBV19 to TRBJ1-1; possibly TRBD1 for D (6 bases). CDR3 length: 16 residues. Germline CDR1 is LNHDA and CDR2 is SQIVND (reference sequence). Trimming stripped 4 bases from V and 1 base from J, with 16 bases between. CDR3 protein: CASSTRDTPWNTEAFF. CDR3 bases: TGTGCCAGTAGTACCCGGGACACACCATGGAACACTGAAGCTTTCTTT.

This clone was recorded once. The V gene is TRBV28, the J gene TRBJ2-3; TRBD1 agrees at 10 bases. CDR1 and CDR2 (germline): MDHEN, SYDVKM. The V gene end was trimmed by 5 bases and the J gene end by 0 bases; junction bases not matched to a gene: 2. The CDR3 runs 15 residues. CDR3 amino acids: CASSAGQGSTDTQYF. In DNA form, the CDR3 reads TGTGCCAGCAGTGCGGGACAGGGGAGCACAGATACGCAGTATTTT.